This TCR beta chain was sequenced during a study of blood T cells in healthy people across ages. The sample providers were healthy Caucasian people from Russia, aged about 6 to 90. Study-wide results and caveats: Older individuals had lower TCR beta diversity per million T cells (the decline was roughly linear).

Sample-barcoded 5' priming and a J-beta primer mix drove a second PCR of roughly 7 to 11 cycles. TCRdb re-called the 5' RACE reads with MiXCR, one entry per CDR3 protein. Among about 640,000 distinct CDR3 sequences listed, about 53% were seen once. About this clonotype itself: Antigen: not known.

Germline-derived CDR1 and CDR2 are SGHRS and YFSETQ. The J segment lost 5 bases and the V segment lost 0 bases, leaving 2 bases of the junction unmatched. The CDR3 covers 16 residues. This clonotype was obtained from a man between 60 and 75 years old in good health. The sequenced material came from blood. J is TRBJ2-1 and V is TRBV5-1; 13 bases match TRBD2. The DNA of the CDR3 is TGCGCCAGCAGCTTGGTGGGGACTAGCGGGGACAATGAGCAGTTCTTC. Protein product: CASSLVGTSGDNEQFF.